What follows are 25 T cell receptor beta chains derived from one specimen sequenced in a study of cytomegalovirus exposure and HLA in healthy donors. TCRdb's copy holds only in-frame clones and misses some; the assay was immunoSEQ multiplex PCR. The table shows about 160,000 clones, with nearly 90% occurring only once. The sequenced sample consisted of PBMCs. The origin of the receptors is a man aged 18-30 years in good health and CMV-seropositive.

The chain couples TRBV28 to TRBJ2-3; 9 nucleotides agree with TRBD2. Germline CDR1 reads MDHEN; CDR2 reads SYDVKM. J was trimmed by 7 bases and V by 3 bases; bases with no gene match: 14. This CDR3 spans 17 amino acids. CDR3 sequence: CASSFRVGSGSLYTQYF. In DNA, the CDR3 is TGTGCCAGCAGTTTTCGGGTTGGTAGCGGGAGTTTATATACGCAGTATTTT.

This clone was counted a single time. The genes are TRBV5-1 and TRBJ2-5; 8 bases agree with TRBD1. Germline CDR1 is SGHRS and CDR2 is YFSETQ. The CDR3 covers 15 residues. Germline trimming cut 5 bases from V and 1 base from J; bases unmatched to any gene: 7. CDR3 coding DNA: TGCGCCAGCAGTGGGCAGGGGGCGAGCCAAGAGACCCAGTACTTC. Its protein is CASSGQGASQETQYF. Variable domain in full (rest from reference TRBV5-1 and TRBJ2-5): KAGVTQTPRYLIKTRGQQVTLSCSPISGHRSVSWYQQTPGQGLQFLFEYFSETQRNKGNFPGRFSGRQFSNSRSEMNVSTLELGDSALYLCASSGQGASQETQYFGPGTRLLVL.

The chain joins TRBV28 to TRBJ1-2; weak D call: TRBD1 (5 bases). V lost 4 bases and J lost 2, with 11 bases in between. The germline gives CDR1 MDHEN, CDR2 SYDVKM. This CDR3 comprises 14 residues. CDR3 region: CASSSPGVNYGYTF. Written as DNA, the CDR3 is TGTGCCAGCAGTTCCCCGGGGGTGAACTATGGCTACACCTTC.

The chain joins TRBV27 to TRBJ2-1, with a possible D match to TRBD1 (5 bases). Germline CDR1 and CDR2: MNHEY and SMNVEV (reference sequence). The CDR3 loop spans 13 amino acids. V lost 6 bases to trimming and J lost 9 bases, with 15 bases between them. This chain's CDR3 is CASRAPSRGEQFF. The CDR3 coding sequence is TGTGCCAGCAGAGCCCCCAGTAGGGGTGAGCAGTTCTTC.

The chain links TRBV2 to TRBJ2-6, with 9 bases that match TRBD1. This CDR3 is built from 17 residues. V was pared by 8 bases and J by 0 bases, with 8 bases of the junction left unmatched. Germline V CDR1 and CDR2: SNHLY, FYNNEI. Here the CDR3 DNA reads TGTGCCAGCGATTACAGGGGGCCTTCCTCTGGGGCCAACGTCCTGACTTTC. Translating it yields CASDYRGPSSGANVLTF.

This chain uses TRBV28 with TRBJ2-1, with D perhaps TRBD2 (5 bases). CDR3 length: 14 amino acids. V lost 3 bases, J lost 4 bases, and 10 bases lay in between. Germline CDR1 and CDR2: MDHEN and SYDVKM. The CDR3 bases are TGTGCCAGCAGTTTTTCTAGCTCGTACAATGAGCAGTTCTTC. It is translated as CASSFSSSYNEQFF.

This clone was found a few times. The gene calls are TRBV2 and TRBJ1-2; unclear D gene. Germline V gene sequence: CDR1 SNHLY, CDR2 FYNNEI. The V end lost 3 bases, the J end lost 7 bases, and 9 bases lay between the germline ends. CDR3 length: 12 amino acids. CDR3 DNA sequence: TGTGCCAGCAGTGATGTGTGGCCTGGCTACACCTTC. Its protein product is CASSDVWPGYTF. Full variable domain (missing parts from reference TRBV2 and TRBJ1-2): EPEVTQTPSHQVTQMGQEVILRCVPISNHLYFYWYRQILGQKVEFLVSFYNNEISEKSEIFDDQFSVERPDGSNFTLKIRSTKLEDSAMYFCASSDVWPGYTFGSGTRLTVV.

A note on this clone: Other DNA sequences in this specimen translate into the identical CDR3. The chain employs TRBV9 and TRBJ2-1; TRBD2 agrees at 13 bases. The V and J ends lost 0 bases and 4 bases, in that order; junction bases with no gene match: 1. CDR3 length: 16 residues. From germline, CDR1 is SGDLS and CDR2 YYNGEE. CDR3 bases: TGTGCCAGCAGCGTAGGACTAGCGGGAGGTTACAATGAGCAGTTCTTC. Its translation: CASSVGLAGGYNEQFF.

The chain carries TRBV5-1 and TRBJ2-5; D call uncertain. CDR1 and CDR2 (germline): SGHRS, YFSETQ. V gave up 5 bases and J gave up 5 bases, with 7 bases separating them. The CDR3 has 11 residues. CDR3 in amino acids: CASRSQETQYF. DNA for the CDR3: TGCGCCAGCAGAAGTCAGGAGACCCAGTACTTC.

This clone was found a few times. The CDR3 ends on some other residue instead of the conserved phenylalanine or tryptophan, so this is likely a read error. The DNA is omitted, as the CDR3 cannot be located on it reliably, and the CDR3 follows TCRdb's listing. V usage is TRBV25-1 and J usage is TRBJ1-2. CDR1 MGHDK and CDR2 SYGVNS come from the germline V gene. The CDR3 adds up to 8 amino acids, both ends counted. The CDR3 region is CANRPGGR.

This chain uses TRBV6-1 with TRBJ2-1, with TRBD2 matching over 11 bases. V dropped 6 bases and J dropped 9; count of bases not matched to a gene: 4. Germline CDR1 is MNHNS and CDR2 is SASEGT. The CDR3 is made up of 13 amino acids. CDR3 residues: CASRALAGVEQFF. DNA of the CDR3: TGTGCCAGCAGGGCACTAGCGGGAGTTGAGCAGTTCTTC.

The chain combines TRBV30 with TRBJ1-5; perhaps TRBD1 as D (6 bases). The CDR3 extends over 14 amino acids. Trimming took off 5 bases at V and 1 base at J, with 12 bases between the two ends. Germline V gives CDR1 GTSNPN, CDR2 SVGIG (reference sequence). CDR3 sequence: CAWDLGQSNQPQHF. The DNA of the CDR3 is TGTGCCTGGGACCTCGGACAGAGCAATCAGCCCCAGCATTTT.

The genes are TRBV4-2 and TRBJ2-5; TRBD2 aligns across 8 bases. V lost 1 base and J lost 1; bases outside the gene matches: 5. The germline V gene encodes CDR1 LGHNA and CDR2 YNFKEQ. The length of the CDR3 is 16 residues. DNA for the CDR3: TGTGCCAGCAGCCAAGGCGGGGGGCCCTTCCAAGAGACCCAGTACTTC. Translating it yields CASSQGGGPFQETQYF.

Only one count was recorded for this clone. The CDR3 reads CASSEAISRANEPQHF. The CDR3 DNA follows: TGTGCCAGCAGTGAAGCGATCTCCAGGGCTAATGAGCCCCAGCATTTT. The rearrangement links TRBV6-1 to TRBJ1-5, with TRBD1 as a possible D gene (5 bases). The CDR3 covers 16 residues. Germline CDR1 and CDR2: MNHNS and SASEGT. V was pared by 0 bases and J by 8 bases, with 17 bases between.

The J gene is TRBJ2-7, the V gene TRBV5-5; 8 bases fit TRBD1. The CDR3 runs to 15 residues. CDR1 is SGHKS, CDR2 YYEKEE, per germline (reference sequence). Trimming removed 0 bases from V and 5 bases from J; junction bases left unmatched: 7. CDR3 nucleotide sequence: TGTGCCAGCAGCTTGGGGCCAGGGGGCGGAAACGAGCAGTACTTC. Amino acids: CASSLGPGGGNEQYF.

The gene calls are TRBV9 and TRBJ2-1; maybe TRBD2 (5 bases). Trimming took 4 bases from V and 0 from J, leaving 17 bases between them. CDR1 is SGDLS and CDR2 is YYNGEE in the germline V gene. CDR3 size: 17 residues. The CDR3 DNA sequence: TGTGCCAGCAGCACAAGAGGGCAGACGAGCTCCTACAATGAGCAGTTCTTC. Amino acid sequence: CASSTRGQTSSYNEQFF.

The CDR3 sequence is CASSNKPSTGYGYTF. The DNA for the CDR3 is TGTGCCAGCAGTAATAAACCATCAACAGGCTATGGCTACACCTTC. This chain uses TRBV27 with TRBJ1-2; maybe TRBD1 (5 bases). The V end lost 5 bases, the J end lost 4 bases, and 17 bases lay between the germline ends. CDR3 size: 15 residues. Germline-derived CDR1 and CDR2 are MNHEY and SMNVEV (reference sequence).

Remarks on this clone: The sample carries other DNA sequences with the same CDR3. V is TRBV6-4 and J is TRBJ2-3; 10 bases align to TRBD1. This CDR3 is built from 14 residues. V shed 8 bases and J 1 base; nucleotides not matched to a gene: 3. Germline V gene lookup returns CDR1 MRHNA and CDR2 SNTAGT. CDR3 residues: CASSGTGGTDTQYF. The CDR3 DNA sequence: TGTGCCAGCTCCGGGACAGGGGGCACAGATACGCAGTATTTT.

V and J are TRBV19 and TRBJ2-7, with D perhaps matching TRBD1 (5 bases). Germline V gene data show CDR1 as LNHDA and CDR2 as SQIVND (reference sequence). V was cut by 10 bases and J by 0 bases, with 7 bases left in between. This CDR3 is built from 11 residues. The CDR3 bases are TGTGCCACAGGGTACTCCTACGAGCAGTACTTC. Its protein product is CATGYSYEQYF.

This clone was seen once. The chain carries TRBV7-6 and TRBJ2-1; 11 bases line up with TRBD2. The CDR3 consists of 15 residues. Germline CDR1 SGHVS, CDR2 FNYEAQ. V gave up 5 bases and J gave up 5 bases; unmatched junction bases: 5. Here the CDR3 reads CASSPRLAGNNEQFF. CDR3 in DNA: TGTGCCAGCAGCCCCCGACTAGCGGGAAACAATGAGCAGTTCTTC.

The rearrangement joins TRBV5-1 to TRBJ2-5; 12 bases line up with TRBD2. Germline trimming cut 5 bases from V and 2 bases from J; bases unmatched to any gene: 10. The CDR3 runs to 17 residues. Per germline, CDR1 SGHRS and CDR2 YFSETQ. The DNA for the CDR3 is TGCGCCAGCAGTAAACTAGCGGGAGGAAGGGGGCAAGAGACCCAGTACTTC. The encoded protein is CASSKLAGGRGQETQYF.

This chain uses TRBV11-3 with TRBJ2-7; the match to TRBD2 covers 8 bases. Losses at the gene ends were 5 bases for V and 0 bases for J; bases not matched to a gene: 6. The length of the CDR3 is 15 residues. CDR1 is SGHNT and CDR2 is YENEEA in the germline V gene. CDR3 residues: CASSRSGRVSYEQYF. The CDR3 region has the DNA TGTGCCAGCAGCCGCAGCGGGAGAGTCTCCTACGAGCAGTACTTC.

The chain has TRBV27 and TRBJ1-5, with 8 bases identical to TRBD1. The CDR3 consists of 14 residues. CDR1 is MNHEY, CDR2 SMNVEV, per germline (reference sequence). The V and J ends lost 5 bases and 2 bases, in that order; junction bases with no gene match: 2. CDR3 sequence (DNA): TGTGCCAGCAGTACACAGGGGGGCAATCAGCCCCAGCATTTT. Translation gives CASSTQGGNQPQHF.

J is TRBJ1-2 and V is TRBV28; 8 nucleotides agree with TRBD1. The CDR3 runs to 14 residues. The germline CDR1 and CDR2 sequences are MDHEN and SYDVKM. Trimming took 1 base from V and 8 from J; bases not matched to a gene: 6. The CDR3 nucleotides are TGTGCCAGCAGTTTATCGGTCAGGGGGCTCGGCTACACCTTC. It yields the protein CASSLSVRGLGYTF.

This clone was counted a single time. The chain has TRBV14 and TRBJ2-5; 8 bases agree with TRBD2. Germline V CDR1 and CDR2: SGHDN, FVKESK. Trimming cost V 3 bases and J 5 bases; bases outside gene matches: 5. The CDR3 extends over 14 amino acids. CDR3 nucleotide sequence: TGTGCCAGCAGCCATAGCGGGATACCGGAGACCCAGTACTTC. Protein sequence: CASSHSGIPETQYF. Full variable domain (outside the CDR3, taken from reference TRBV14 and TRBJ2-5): EAGVTQFPSHSVIEKGQTVTLRCDPISGHDNLYWYRRVMGKEIKFLLHFVKESKQDESGMPNNRFLAERTGGTYSTLKVQPAELEDSGVYFCASSHSGIPETQYFGPGTRLLVL.